Following are 15 T cell receptor beta chains from one sample sequenced in a study of T cells after somatic rescue of genetic block. Using immunoSEQ multiplex PCR, the repertoire was profiled, and TCRdb retains in-frame clones only, with some absent. The sample includes 80,000 to 100,000 clones, 85% to 90% of them seen just once. Sequencing input: peripheral blood mononuclear cells (PBMCs). These receptors originate from a woman between 18 and 29 years old.

The chain uses TRBV9 and TRBJ2-7; D possibly corresponds to TRBD2 (5 bases). The germline CDR1 and CDR2 sequences are SGDLS and YYNGEE. Trimming removed 3 bases from V and 0 bases from J, with 10 bases in between. The CDR3 runs 14 residues. In DNA, the CDR3 is TGTGCCAGCAGCGCCTCCGGGGTCTCCTACGAGCAGTACTTC. Translation: CASSASGVSYEQYF.

V usage is TRBV7-9 and J usage is TRBJ2-7, with 10 bases identical to TRBD2. CDR3 size: 15 residues. Germline values: CDR1 SEHNR, CDR2 FQNEAQ (reference sequence). V lost 4 bases and J lost 2; bases outside the gene matches: 5. The CDR3 DNA is TGTGCCAGCAGCTATAGCGGGAGGCCGACCTACGAGCAGTACTTC. Protein product: CASSYSGRPTYEQYF.

The chain joins TRBV5-1 to TRBJ2-2; D is unresolved. The CDR3 contains 12 residues. Germline CDR1 and CDR2: SGHRS and YFSETQ. Trimming cost V 2 bases and J 14 bases, with 13 bases left between them. This CDR3 is CASSFDGTTLFF. The CDR3 bases are TGCGCCAGCAGCTTTGACGGAACGACTCTGTTTTTT.

The chain carries TRBV4-3 and TRBJ2-7, with 7 bases matching TRBD1. Germline assignment: CDR1 LGHNA and CDR2 YSLEER. CDR3 length: 14 amino acids. V trimming: 2 bases; J trimming: 5 bases; junction bases outside the gene matches: 6. The CDR3 sequence: CASSQRRGFDEQYF. The CDR3 region has the DNA TGCGCCAGCAGCCAACGCAGGGGGTTCGACGAGCAGTACTTC.

This chain uses TRBV12-2 with TRBJ2-5. TRBV12-2 is marked as a pseudogene. CDR3 length: 14 residues. The CDR3: CASRPGALQETQYF. In DNA form, the CDR3 reads TGTGCAAGTCGCCCGGGGGCCCTCCAAGAGACCCAGTACTTC.

The chain links TRBV7-9 to TRBJ2-3; D assignment may be TRBD1 or TRBD2 (6 bases each). With 8 bases removed from V and 3 bases from J, the gap between germline ends came to 18 bases. This CDR3 contains 15 residues. Germline V gene lookup returns CDR1 SEHNR and CDR2 FQNEAQ (reference sequence). DNA for the CDR3: TGTGCCAGCCTCTTAGGGGGGTTATTGACAGATACGCAGTATTTT. It yields the protein CASLLGGLLTDTQYF.

The chain carries TRBV29-1 and TRBJ2-3; TRBD2 matches at 14 bases. CDR3 length: 16 residues. V gave up 4 bases and J gave up 3 bases; unmatched junction bases: 6. Germline CDR1 is SQVTM and CDR2 is ANQGSEA. DNA of the CDR3: TGCAGCGTTGGGGGACTAGCGGGAGAGGGGACAGATACGCAGTATTTT. Translation: CSVGGLAGEGTDTQYF.

This rearrangement joins TRBV6-5 to TRBJ2-4, with D possibly called TRBD1 or TRBD2 (5 bases each). V lost 6 bases to trimming and J lost 4 bases, with 13 bases between them. The CDR3 is 14 amino acids. CDR1 and CDR2 (germline): MNHEY, SVGAGI. CDR3: CASSHRGGKNIQYF. Written as DNA, the CDR3 is TGTGCCAGCAGCCATCGGGGCGGTAAAAACATTCAGTACTTC.

The rearrangement links TRBV18 to TRBJ2-1, with 7 positions matching TRBD2. The CDR3 is 15 amino acids. Germline values: CDR1 KGHSH, CDR2 LQKENI. With V trimmed by 0 bases and J by 6 bases, 5 bases remained unmatched. CDR3 residues: CASSPPGGGGNEQFF. DNA of the CDR3: TGTGCCAGCTCACCACCGGGGGGGGGAGGCAATGAGCAGTTCTTC.

This clone was observed a single time. Here the CDR3 DNA reads TGTGCCACCGGCCCCCGGCAGGAGGGGCATCAGCCCCAGCATTTT. Encoded protein: CATGPRQEGHQPQHF. J is TRBJ1-5 and V is TRBV15, with a possible D match to TRBD1 (5 bases). This CDR3 comprises 15 residues. Trimming removed 8 bases at V and 5 bases at J, with 19 bases between. CDR1 and CDR2 from the germline V gene are LNHNV and YYDKDF (reference sequence).

The chain is built from TRBV7-2 and TRBJ2-4; D is possibly TRBD1 or TRBD2 (5 bases each). Per the germline V gene, CDR1 is SGHTA and CDR2 is FQGNSA. V lost 4 bases, J lost 8 bases, and 15 bases lay in between. This CDR3 spans 14 amino acids. The CDR3 DNA reads TGTGCCAGCAGCTGGGGGAAAGGGTGGGACATTCAGTACTTC. This sequence encodes CASSWGKGWDIQYF. Full variable domain (remainder filled in from reference TRBV7-2 and TRBJ2-4): GAGVSQSPSNKVTEKGKDVELRCDPISGHTALYWYRQSLGQGLEFLIYFQGNSAPDKSGLPSDRFSAERTGGSVSTLTIQRTQQEDSAVYLCASSWGKGWDIQYFGAGTRLSVL.

The gene calls are TRBV6-5 and TRBJ2-1; perhaps TRBD2 as D (5 bases). The V end lost 5 bases, the J end lost 0 bases, and 11 bases lay between the germline ends. This CDR3 has 15 residues. Germline values: CDR1 MNHEY, CDR2 SVGAGI. The CDR3 DNA is TGTGCCAGCAGTCTCCTCCGGGACTCCTACAATGAGCAGTTCTTC. This codes for CASSLLRDSYNEQFF.

The chain couples TRBV27 to TRBJ2-1, with 7 positions matching TRBD2. The CDR3 runs to 14 residues. Losses at the gene ends were 7 bases for V and 7 bases for J; bases not matched to a gene: 10. CDR1 and CDR2 from the germline V gene are MNHEY and SMNVEV (reference sequence). The CDR3 DNA sequence: TGTGCCAGCAATCGGGGGAGGGCGAGGAATGAGCAGTTCTTC. This gives the protein CASNRGRARNEQFF.

The genes are TRBV7-9 and TRBJ2-7, with D perhaps assigned TRBD1 or TRBD2 (5 bases each). The CDR3 covers 11 residues. V lost 3 bases to trimming and J lost 7 bases, with 7 bases between them. CDR1 SEHNR and CDR2 FQNEAQ come from the germline V gene (reference sequence). The CDR3 region is CASSLGTEQYF. In nucleotides, the CDR3 is TGTGCCAGCAGCTTGGGGACGGAGCAGTACTTC.

The chain combines TRBV18 with TRBJ2-5; D remains unclear. V was clipped by 6 bases and J by 0 bases, with 11 bases between them. The CDR3 sequence is 14 residues long. CDR1 KGHSH and CDR2 LQKENI come from the germline V gene. This chain's CDR3 is CASSVSRNQETQYF. The CDR3 region has the DNA TGTGCCAGCTCTGTCAGCCGGAACCAAGAGACCCAGTACTTC.